A single sample is the source of the 11 T cell receptor beta chains below, sequenced in a study of breast tumors, draining lymph nodes, adjacent tissues. Each CDR3 protein gets one entry after TCRdb re-called the multiplex PCR reads with MiXCR. The repertoire holds tens of thousands of distinct CDR3 sequences, with 60% to 70% as singletons. Sequences were obtained from tumor-adjacent breast tissue. The source of these receptors is a female donor with breast cancer. Some clones in this sample may be carry-over from other donors' samples.

J is TRBJ2-1 and V is TRBV7-9; D uncertain. The CDR3 has 10 residues. V was trimmed by 4 bases and J by 15 bases, leaving 10 bases between them. Germline CDR1 SEHNR, CDR2 FQNEAQ (reference sequence). CDR3 residues: CASSSTNAFF. In DNA form, the CDR3 reads TGTGCCAGCAGCTCCACCAATGCGTTCTTC.

This clonotype has only a few counts. The chain employs TRBV20-1 and TRBJ1-2; 7 bases map to TRBD1. Trimming at V came to 3 bases and at J to 2 bases, leaving 3 bases not matched to a gene. Germline loops: CDR1 DFQATT, CDR2 SNEGSKA (reference sequence). The CDR3 runs 13 residues. DNA for the CDR3: TGCAGTGCTAGCCGACAGGGAAACTATGGCTACACCTTC. Its protein is CSASRQGNYGYTF.

Only a few counts were recorded for this clonotype. V and J are TRBV24-1 and TRBJ1-5; 7 nucleotides agree with TRBD1. The CDR3 is 16 residues long. Germline values: CDR1 KGHDR, CDR2 SFDVKD. With V trimmed by 1 base and J by 6 bases, 8 bases remained unmatched. The CDR3 region is CATSDFLGGGVQPQHF. The DNA of the CDR3 is TGTGCCACCAGTGATTTTTTGGGAGGGGGCGTTCAGCCCCAGCATTTT.

The genes are TRBV18 and TRBJ1-5; a possible D gene is TRBD1 (6 bases). The germline V and J ends were trimmed by 3 bases and 8 bases, with 17 bases remaining between them. The germline gives CDR1 KGHSH, CDR2 LQKENI. The CDR3 is 15 amino acids. Here the CDR3 reads CASSPSRQGREPQHF. The DNA of the CDR3 is TGTGCCAGCTCACCCTCCCGGCAGGGGCGGGAGCCCCAGCATTTT.

The rearrangement joins TRBV30 to TRBJ1-1; tentatively, D is TRBD1 (5 bases). Germline CDR1 reads GTSNPN; CDR2 reads SVGIG (reference sequence). Trimming pared 6 bases from V and 1 base from J, leaving 12 bases between. CDR3 length: 13 residues. CDR3 region: CACERDWNTEAFF. The CDR3 DNA follows: TGTGCCTGCGAGCGGGACTGGAACACTGAAGCTTTCTTT.

This clonotype was found a few times. The rearrangement links TRBV7-2 to TRBJ1-1; D is uncertain. Trimming stripped 5 bases from V and 7 bases from J, with 8 bases between. The CDR3 has 11 amino acids. Germline CDR1 reads SGHTA; CDR2 reads FQGNSA. The CDR3 sequence: CASSLYSEAFF. CDR3 bases: TGTGCCAGCAGCCTCTACAGTGAAGCTTTCTTT.

This clonotype is medium-sized in the sample. V and J are TRBV27 and TRBJ1-5; no firm D call. The V and J ends lost 6 bases and 0 bases respectively, with 12 bases between them. Germline loops: CDR1 MNHEY, CDR2 SMNVEV (reference sequence). The CDR3 is 15 amino acids. The CDR3 coding sequence is TGTGCCAGCAGCCCCCTGGACGGTAGCAATCAGCCCCAGCATTTT. Protein product: CASSPLDGSNQPQHF.

J is TRBJ2-1 and V is TRBV12-3 or TRBV12-4; 9 bases fit TRBD2. The CDR3 length is 14 residues. Losses at the gene ends were 5 bases for V and 7 bases for J; bases not matched to a gene: 6. CDR3 residues: CASSPGLAKNEQFF. DNA of the CDR3: TGTGCCAGCAGTCCAGGACTAGCGAAGAATGAGCAGTTCTTC.

By proportion, this clonotype is medium-sized. The CDR3 protein is CASSPGGDYSPLHF. CDR3 bases: TGTGCCAGCAGCCCGGGGGGGGATTATTCACCCCTCCACTTT. The V and J genes are TRBV12-3 or TRBV12-4 and TRBJ1-6; tentative D call: TRBD1 (5 bases). This CDR3 has 14 residues. The germline V and J ends were trimmed by 6 bases and 8 bases, with 14 bases remaining between them.

This chain joins TRBV20-1 and TRBJ2-7; no clear D. CDR3 size: 13 residues. The V end lost 8 bases, the J end lost 4 bases, and 18 bases lay between the germline ends. The V gene's germline CDR1 is DFQATT and CDR2 SNEGSKA (reference sequence). Written as DNA, the CDR3 is TGCAGTATGTCCCCCTCTCGGTCTTACGAGCAGTACTTC. Translated, it gives CSMSPSRSYEQYF.

This clonotype has a handful of counts. CDR3 coding DNA: TGTGCCAGTAGTAAAGGAGGAGGGGTGGCTGAAGCTTTCTTT. It codes for CASSKGGGVAEAFF. The chain recombines TRBV19 with TRBJ1-1; D is possibly TRBD1 (5 bases). CDR1 LNHDA and CDR2 SQIVND come from the germline V gene (reference sequence). Between the trimmed V and J ends, which lost 4 bases and 6 bases, there was a span of 15 bases. The CDR3 runs to 14 residues.